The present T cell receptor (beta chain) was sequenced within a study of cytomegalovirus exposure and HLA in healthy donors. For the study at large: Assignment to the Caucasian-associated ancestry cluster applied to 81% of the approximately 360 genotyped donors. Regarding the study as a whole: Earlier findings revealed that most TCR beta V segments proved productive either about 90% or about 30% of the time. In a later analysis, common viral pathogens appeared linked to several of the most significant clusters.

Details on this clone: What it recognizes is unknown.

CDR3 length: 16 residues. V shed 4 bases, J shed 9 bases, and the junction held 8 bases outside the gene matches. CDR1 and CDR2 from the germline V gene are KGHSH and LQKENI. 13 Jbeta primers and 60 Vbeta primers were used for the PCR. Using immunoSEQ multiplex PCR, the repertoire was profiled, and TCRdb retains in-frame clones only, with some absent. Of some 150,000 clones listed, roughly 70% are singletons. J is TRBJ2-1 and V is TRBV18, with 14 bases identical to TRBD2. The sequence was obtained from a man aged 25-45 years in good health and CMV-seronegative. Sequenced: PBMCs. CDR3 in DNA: TGTGCCAGCTCACTCGGACTAGCGGGAGGTCGAAGTGAGCAGTTCTTC. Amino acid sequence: CASSLGLAGGRSEQFF. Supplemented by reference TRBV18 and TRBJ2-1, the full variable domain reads NAGVMQNPRHLVRRRGQEARLRCSPMKGHSHVYWYRQLPEEGLKFMVYLQKENIIDESGMPKERFSAEFPKEGPSILRIQQVVRGDSAAYFCASSLGLAGGRSEQFFGPGTRLTVL.